Each of the 3 T cell receptor beta chains below was sequenced from the same sample in a study of blood T cells in healthy people across ages. Primers used in a second PCR of roughly 6 to 11 cycles were a sample-barcoded 5' primer and a J-beta primer mix. Using its own MiXCR run on the 5' RACE reads, TCRdb lists one record per CDR3 protein. This repertoire shows about 720,000 distinct CDR3 sequences, about 20% found once; its top ten account for 22%. The sample consisted of blood. Receptors were obtained from a man aged 65-85 years in good health.

The chain combines TRBV20-1 with TRBJ2-4, with a weak D call TRBD2 (5 bases). The V end was cut by 4 bases, the J end by 6 bases, with 13 bases between. This CDR3 contains 13 residues. Per germline, CDR1 DFQATT and CDR2 SNEGSKA (reference sequence). CDR3 residues: CSAIGEFGNIQYF. The CDR3 DNA reads as TGCAGTGCTATTGGGGAGTTCGGAAACATTCAGTACTTC.

This clonotype has only a few counts. The chain links TRBV29-1 to TRBJ2-1, with TRBD2 identical over 13 bases. Germline V lookup: CDR1 SQVTM, CDR2 ANQGSEA. Losses at the gene ends were 6 bases for V and 8 bases for J; bases not matched to a gene: 16. This CDR3 region has 17 residues. CDR3 sequence reads: CSVGGLAGFKYIYEQFF. The DNA of the CDR3 is TGCAGCGTGGGGGGACTAGCGGGGTTCAAGTATATCTATGAGCAGTTCTTC.

The V and J genes are TRBV6-2 or TRBV6-3 and TRBJ2-1; 7 nucleotides match TRBD1. The DNA matches TRBJ2-7 better at its end, which makes the J call doubtful. The CDR3 sequence is 13 residues long. Germline CDR1 reads MNHEY; CDR2 reads SVGEGT. CDR3 protein: CASSWDRNYEQYV. The CDR3 DNA reads as TGTGCCAGCAGCTGGGACAGAAACTACGAGCAGTACGTC.